The entry below gives a single T cell receptor (beta chain) sequence along with its context. The sample is drawn from a study of shared T cell receptors in the human thymus. The CDR3 has 15 residues. The germline CDR1 and CDR2 sequences are SGHAT and FQNNGV. The trim removed 4 bases at V and 2 bases at J, leaving 1 base unmatched. Some clones are missing from TCRdb's copy, which holds only in-frame ones; the method was immunoSEQ multiplex PCR. Of some 700,000 clones in the sample, roughly 85% are singletons; the top ten hold roughly 0.01%. The data also belong to a second study, concerning human thymus T cells. That investigation notes: Donation was from healthy Finnish infants who were having corrective surgery that addressed congenital heart defects. Surgeons resected thymus tissue during corrective heart surgery. Within thymic and blood repertoires, V and J gene usage appeared to be biased.

The sequencing input was thymocytes. The V call is TRBV11-2, the J call TRBJ2-5; 13 positions match TRBD2. This receptor was obtained from a girl less than two years old with a congenital heart defect. The CDR3 sequence: CASSSGLAGQETQYF. CDR3 DNA sequence: TGTGCCAGCAGCTCGGGACTAGCGGGGCAAGAGACCCAGTACTTC.